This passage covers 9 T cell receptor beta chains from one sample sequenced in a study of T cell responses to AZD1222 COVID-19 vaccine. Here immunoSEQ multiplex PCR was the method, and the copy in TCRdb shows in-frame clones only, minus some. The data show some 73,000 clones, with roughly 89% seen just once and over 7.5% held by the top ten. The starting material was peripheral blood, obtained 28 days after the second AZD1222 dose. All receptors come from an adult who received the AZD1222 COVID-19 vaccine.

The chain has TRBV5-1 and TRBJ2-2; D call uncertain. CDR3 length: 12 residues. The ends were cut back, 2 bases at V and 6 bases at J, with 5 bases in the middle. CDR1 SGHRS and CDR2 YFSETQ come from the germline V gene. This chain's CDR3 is CASSLPPGELFF. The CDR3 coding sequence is TGCGCCAGCAGCTTACCGCCCGGGGAGCTGTTTTTT.

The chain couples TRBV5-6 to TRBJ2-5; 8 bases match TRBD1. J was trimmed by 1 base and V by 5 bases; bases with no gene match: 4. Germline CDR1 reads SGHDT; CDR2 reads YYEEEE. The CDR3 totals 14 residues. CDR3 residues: CASRRRGLQETQYF. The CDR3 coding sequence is TGTGCCAGCAGGCGCAGGGGGCTCCAAGAGACCCAGTACTTC.

CDR3 in amino acids: CASSQDWTGGNNSPLHF. CDR3 DNA sequence: TGCGCCAGCAGCCAAGATTGGACAGGCGGAAATAATTCACCCCTCCACTTT. The gene calls are TRBV4-1 and TRBJ1-6; 7 nucleotides agree with TRBD1. J gave up 5 bases and V 0 bases, and 7 bases lay outside the gene matches. The germline CDR1 and CDR2 sequences are MGHRA and YSYEKL. This CDR3 region has 17 residues.

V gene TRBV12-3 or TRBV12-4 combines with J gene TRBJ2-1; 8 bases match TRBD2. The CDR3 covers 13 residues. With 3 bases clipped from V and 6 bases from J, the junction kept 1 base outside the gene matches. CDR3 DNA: TGTGCCAGCAGTTTCGCGGGGGGCAATGAGCAGTTCTTC. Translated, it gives CASSFAGGNEQFF.

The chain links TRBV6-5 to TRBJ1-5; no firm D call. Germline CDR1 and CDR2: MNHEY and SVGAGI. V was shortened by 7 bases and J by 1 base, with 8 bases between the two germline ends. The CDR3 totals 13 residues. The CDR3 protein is CASTRGSNQPQHF. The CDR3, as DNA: TGTGCCAGCACTCGGGGAAGCAATCAGCCCCAGCATTTT.

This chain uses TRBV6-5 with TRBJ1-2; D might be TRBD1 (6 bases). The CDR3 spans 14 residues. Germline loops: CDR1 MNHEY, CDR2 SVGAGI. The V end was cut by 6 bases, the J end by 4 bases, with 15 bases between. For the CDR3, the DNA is TGTGCCAGCAGGACTCCGGGGGGCAGCTATGGCTACACCTTC. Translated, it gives CASRTPGGSYGYTF.

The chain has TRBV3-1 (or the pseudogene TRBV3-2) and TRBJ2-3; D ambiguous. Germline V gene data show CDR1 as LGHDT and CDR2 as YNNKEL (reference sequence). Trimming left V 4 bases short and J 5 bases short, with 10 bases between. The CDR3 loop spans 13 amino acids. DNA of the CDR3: TGTGCCAGCAGCCCCAACTTGGGAGATACGCAGTATTTT. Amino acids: CASSPNLGDTQYF.

Written as DNA, the CDR3 is TGCGCCAGCAGAGACAGGCTTGGCTACACCTTC. This encodes CASRDRLGYTF. This chain uses TRBV5-1 with TRBJ1-2, with D possibly being TRBD1 (6 bases). The germline V gene has CDR1 SGHRS and CDR2 YFSETQ. CDR3 size: 11 residues. V gave up 5 bases and J gave up 7 bases, with 9 bases separating them.

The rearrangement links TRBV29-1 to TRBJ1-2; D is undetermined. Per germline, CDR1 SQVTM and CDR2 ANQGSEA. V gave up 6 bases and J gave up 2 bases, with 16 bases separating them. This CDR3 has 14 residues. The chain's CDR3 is CSVPPANKNYGYTF. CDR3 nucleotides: TGCAGCGTCCCCCCGGCAAACAAAAACTATGGCTACACCTTC.